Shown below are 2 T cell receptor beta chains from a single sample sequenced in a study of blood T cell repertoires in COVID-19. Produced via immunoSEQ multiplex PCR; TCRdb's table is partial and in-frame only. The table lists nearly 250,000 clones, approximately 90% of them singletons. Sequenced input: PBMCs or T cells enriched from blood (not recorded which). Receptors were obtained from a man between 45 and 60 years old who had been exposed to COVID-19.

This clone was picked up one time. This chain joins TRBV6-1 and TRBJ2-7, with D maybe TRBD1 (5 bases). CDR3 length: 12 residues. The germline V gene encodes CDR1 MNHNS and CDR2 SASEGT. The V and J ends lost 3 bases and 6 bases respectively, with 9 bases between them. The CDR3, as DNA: TGTGCCAGCAGTGACAGGGTCTCCGAGCAGTACGTC. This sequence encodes CASSDRVSEQYV.

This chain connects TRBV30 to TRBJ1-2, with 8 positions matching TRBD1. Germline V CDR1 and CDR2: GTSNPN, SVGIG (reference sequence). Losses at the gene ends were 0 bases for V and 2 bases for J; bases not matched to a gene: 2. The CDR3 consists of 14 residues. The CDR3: CAWSVAGGNYGYTF. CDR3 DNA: TGTGCCTGGAGTGTGGCAGGGGGCAACTATGGCTACACCTTC.